Presented here are 30 T cell receptor beta chains from one specimen sequenced in a study of shared clonotypes between healthy human individuals. Data came from immunoSEQ multiplex PCR; TCRdb stores just in-frame clones and leaves some out. The table lists nearly 1,000,000 clones, 76% of them singletons. Input material: memory CD4+ T cells sorted from blood. Stated subset: CD45RA-negative fraction. These receptors were collected from a man between 18 and 35 years old in good health.

In this sample, this clone turned up a few times. The chain has TRBV2 and TRBJ2-1; 11 bases are shared with TRBD2. This CDR3 region has 16 residues. Germline loops: CDR1 SNHLY, CDR2 FYNNEI. V trimming: 9 bases; J trimming: 6 bases; junction bases outside the gene matches: 13. The CDR3 DNA is TGTGCCAGTTCGGCTTTGACTAGCGGGGTTAGCAATGAGCAGTTCTTC. Its protein is CASSALTSGVSNEQFF.

The chain has TRBV11-2 and TRBJ2-1, with 9 bases fitting TRBD2. CDR1 and CDR2 from the germline V gene are SGHAT and FQNNGV. V lost 0 bases and J lost 10; bases outside the gene matches: 13. CDR3 length equals 17 residues. For the CDR3, the DNA is TGTGCCAGCAGCTTAGATCGGCTAGCGGGGCTCATGGGGGAGCAGTTCTTC. Protein: CASSLDRLAGLMGEQFF.

This chain connects TRBV21-1 to TRBJ2-5; the D call of TRBD2 is as the table states it, not checked on the DNA. TRBV21-1 is described as a pseudogene. The CDR3 totals 19 residues. The CDR3 DNA reads as TGTGCCAGCAGCAAGGGGGGGTTTAAGGAGACACAGGACCAAGAGACCCAGTACTTC. Translating it yields CASSKGGFKETQDQETQYF.

The chain has TRBV28 and TRBJ1-4, with TRBD1 as a possible D gene (6 bases). Per the germline V gene, CDR1 is MDHEN and CDR2 is SYDVKM. The CDR3 has 13 residues. V lost 7 bases to trimming and J lost 7 bases, with 13 bases between them. CDR3 sequence (DNA): TGTGCCAGCATGCGGGGGCGGGTTGAAAAACTGTTTTTT. It codes for CASMRGRVEKLFF.

The chain has TRBV28 and TRBJ1-5; no clear D. This CDR3 has 12 residues. V dropped 3 bases and J dropped 1 base, with 1 base sitting between them. The germline CDR1 and CDR2 sequences are MDHEN and SYDVKM. CDR3 residues: CASSFSNQPQHF. The CDR3 nucleotides are TGTGCCAGCAGTTTCAGCAATCAGCCCCAGCATTTT.

The table lists this clone with a few counts. The chain recombines TRBV2 with TRBJ2-3; D gene unclear. CDR1 and CDR2 (germline): SNHLY, FYNNEI. V was clipped by 1 base and J by 7 bases, with 6 bases between them. The CDR3 is 12 amino acids. The CDR3 is CASSEGQNTQYF. The CDR3 DNA reads TGTGCCAGCAGTGAAGGCCAAAATACGCAGTATTTT.

This clone was seen more than once but under ten times. The genes are TRBV14 and TRBJ1-6, with TRBD1 identical over 8 bases. Germline CDR1 reads SGHDN; CDR2 reads FVKESK. Unmatched junction bases numbered 8, after V lost 4 bases and J lost 6 bases. The CDR3 contains 16 residues. CDR3 amino acids: CASSPSTGVSNSPLHF. CDR3 coding DNA: TGTGCCAGCAGCCCCTCGACAGGGGTTAGTAATTCACCCCTCCACTTT.

This clone has just one count. The rearrangement uses TRBV6-4 and TRBJ1-3; D is ambiguous. This CDR3 comprises 11 residues. CDR1 and CDR2 from the germline V gene are MRHNA and SNTAGT. V gave up 10 bases and J gave up 4 bases, with 8 bases separating them. This CDR3 is CATKEGNTIYF. CDR3 nucleotide sequence: TGTGCCACCAAGGAGGGAAACACCATATATTTT.

The J gene is TRBJ2-7, the V gene TRBV19; D might be TRBD1 (6 bases). The germline V gene encodes CDR1 LNHDA and CDR2 SQIVND (reference sequence). Trimming removed 3 bases at V and 7 bases at J, with 16 bases between. The CDR3 sequence is 14 residues long. The CDR3 spells CASSIQGTPGEQYF. CDR3 DNA sequence: TGTGCCAGTAGTATCCAGGGGACCCCGGGGGAGCAGTACTTC.

The chain couples TRBV5-4 to TRBJ2-2; 7 bases agree with TRBD1. CDR3 length: 15 residues. The germline V gene has CDR1 SGHNT and CDR2 YYREEE (reference sequence). The ends lost 4 bases at V and 4 bases at J; junction bases unmatched: 7. CDR3 sequence (DNA): TGTGCCAGCAGCACCTCGGACAGGACCACCGGGGAGCTGTTTTTT. Residues: CASSTSDRTTGELFF.

This clone was seen ten or more times. The rearrangement joins TRBV5-5 to TRBJ2-3; a possible D gene is TRBD1 (6 bases). V was shortened by 2 bases and J by 0 bases, with 10 bases between the two germline ends. Germline assignment: CDR1 SGHKS and CDR2 YYEKEE (reference sequence). This CDR3 region has 15 residues. The CDR3 loop is CASSFTGHSTDTQYF. CDR3 coding DNA: TGTGCCAGCAGCTTTACAGGGCATAGCACAGATACGCAGTATTTT.

This clone showed up just a few times. V gene TRBV2 combines with J gene TRBJ2-1, with D unclear. Trimming cost V 8 bases and J 2 bases, with 13 bases left between them. Germline-derived CDR1 and CDR2 are SNHLY and FYNNEI. This CDR3 comprises 14 residues. The DNA for the CDR3 is TGTGCCAGCTGCCCGAGCGAAGCCTACAATGAGCAGTTCTTC. Protein sequence: CASCPSEAYNEQFF. Drawing the rest from reference TRBV2 and TRBJ2-1, the complete variable domain is EPEVTQTPSHQVTQMGQEVILRCVPISNHLYFYWYRQILGQKVEFLVSFYNNEISEKSEIFDDQFSVERPDGSNFTLKIRSTKLEDSAMYFCASCPSEAYNEQFFGPGTRLTVL.

The count of this clone is one. This chain joins TRBV28 and TRBJ2-6; D remains unclear. This CDR3 spans 12 amino acids. From germline, CDR1 is MDHEN and CDR2 SYDVKM. Trimming took 7 bases from V and 0 from J, leaving 1 base between them. CDR3 amino acids: CASNSGANVLTF. The CDR3, as DNA: TGTGCCAGCAACTCTGGGGCCAACGTCCTGACTTTC.

This chain connects TRBV2 to TRBJ1-1, with TRBD1 as a possible D gene (6 bases). Germline-derived CDR1 and CDR2 are SNHLY and FYNNEI. This CDR3 region has 14 residues. V was trimmed by 5 bases and J by 0 bases, leaving 10 bases between them. As DNA, the CDR3 is TGTGCCAGCAGTAAGGGGGTTCTGAACACTGAAGCTTTCTTT. Its translation is CASSKGVLNTEAFF.

As concerns this clone: One junction end does not reproduce the germline sequence, and a read error may be involved. The chain has TRBV5-4 and TRBJ2-5; TRBD2 matches 8 bases. CDR1 is SGHNT, CDR2 YYREEE, per germline (reference sequence). The CDR3 sequence is 15 residues long. CDR3 nucleotide sequence: TGTGCCAGCAGATTGGGGGCGGGGGGCCAAGAGACCCAGTACTTC. Translated, it gives CASRLGAGGQETQYF.

The chain employs TRBV7-2 and TRBJ1-6; D unresolved. The V end was cut by 5 bases, the J end by 7 bases, with 18 bases between. From germline, CDR1 is SGHTA and CDR2 FQGNSA. The CDR3 is 16 residues long. The CDR3 nucleotides are TGTGCCAGCAGCCGATGGTCGGCAGGACTCAATTCACCCCTCCACTTT. This sequence encodes CASSRWSAGLNSPLHF.

This chain joins TRBV27 and TRBJ2-5, with 10 bases aligning to TRBD2. V was clipped by 5 bases and J by 7 bases; unmatched bases: 7. CDR3 size: 14 residues. CDR1 is MNHEY, CDR2 SMNVEV, per germline (reference sequence). The CDR3 is CASSASGGAATQYF. The DNA of the CDR3 is TGTGCCAGCAGTGCCAGCGGGGGGGCCGCGACCCAGTACTTC.

The chain links TRBV13 to TRBJ2-3; D perhaps matches TRBD2 (6 bases). V dropped 1 base and J dropped 0 bases, with 17 bases sitting between them. Germline V lookup: CDR1 PRHDT, CDR2 FYEKMQ (reference sequence). The CDR3 sequence is 18 residues long. The CDR3 sequence is CASSLEGFSGFSTDTQYF. Here the CDR3 DNA reads TGTGCCAGCAGCTTAGAGGGTTTCAGCGGGTTTAGCACAGATACGCAGTATTTT.

This clone was recorded only once. The chain's CDR3 is CASSFADYNEQFF. The CDR3 bases are TGTGCCAGCAGCTTCGCCGACTACAATGAGCAGTTCTTC. This chain joins TRBV7-6 and TRBJ2-1; D is uncertain. This CDR3 is 13 amino acids long. The germline V and J ends were trimmed by 3 bases and 3 bases, with 6 bases remaining between them. Germline CDR1 is SGHVS and CDR2 is FNYEAQ.

The chain recombines TRBV6-5 with TRBJ2-7; 9 bases are a match to TRBD1. The germline V gene has CDR1 MNHEY and CDR2 SVGAGI. The CDR3 is 14 residues long. Trimming cost V 5 bases and J 5 bases; bases outside gene matches: 7. The CDR3 region is CASSTGTGINEQYF. The CDR3, as DNA: TGTGCCAGCAGTACCGGGACAGGGATCAACGAGCAGTACTTC.

This clone was found a few times. V and J are TRBV4-3 and TRBJ1-2, with 7 bases identical to TRBD1. The V gene's germline CDR1 is LGHNA and CDR2 YSLEER. V shed 3 bases, J shed 4 bases, and the junction held 8 bases outside the gene matches. This CDR3 region has 15 residues. This CDR3 reads CASSHQRTGPYGYTF. CDR3 DNA sequence: TGCGCCAGCAGCCATCAACGGACAGGACCCTATGGCTACACCTTC.

This chain links TRBV18 with TRBJ2-5; weak D call: TRBD2 (6 bases). CDR1 and CDR2 from the germline V gene are KGHSH and LQKENI. The CDR3 has 15 amino acids. V shed 0 bases and J shed 4 bases, with 12 bases lying between them. The CDR3 sequence is CASSPPSGSGETQYF. Written as DNA, the CDR3 is TGTGCCAGCTCACCACCGTCCGGTAGCGGAGAGACCCAGTACTTC.

This clone was counted only a few times. J is TRBJ2-1 and V is TRBV2; tentatively, D is TRBD2 (7 bases). CDR3 length equals 12 residues. V lost 7 bases, J lost 12 bases, and 16 bases lay in between. The V gene's germline CDR1 is SNHLY and CDR2 FYNNEI. The DNA for the CDR3 is TGTGCCAGCAATGATCTAGGGGGGGCGCAGTTCTTC. Encoded protein: CASNDLGGAQFF.

A remark on this clone: Germline is not matched at one junction end, which may reflect a read error. J is TRBJ2-2 and V is TRBV18; D not certain. This CDR3 region has 14 residues. In germline, CDR1 is KGHSH, CDR2 LQKENI. The CDR3 DNA reads TGTGCCAGCTTACCACGTTCAGCCACCGGGGAGCTGTTTTTT. Translating gives CASLPRSATGELFF.

The chain has TRBV7-9 and TRBJ1-1, with 7 bases identical to TRBD1. The CDR3 is made up of 14 amino acids. V trimming: 4 bases; J trimming: 1 base; junction bases outside the gene matches: 3. The V gene's germline CDR1 is SEHNR and CDR2 FQNEAQ (reference sequence). DNA for the CDR3: TGTGCCAGCAGCTCGGGACAGCGGAACACTGAAGCTTTCTTT. Encoded protein: CASSSGQRNTEAFF.

CDR3 amino acids: CASSLEGRGPYEQYF. The CDR3 nucleotides are TGTGCCAGCAGCTTGGAGGGGCGGGGCCCCTACGAGCAGTACTTC. The gene calls are TRBV5-6 and TRBJ2-7; D may be TRBD2 (6 bases). In germline, CDR1 is SGHDT, CDR2 YYEEEE. With 0 bases removed from V and 2 bases from J, the gap between germline ends came to 12 bases. This CDR3 has 15 residues.

The chain recombines TRBV7-9 with TRBJ1-2, with 9 bases matching TRBD1. Germline values: CDR1 SEHNR, CDR2 FQNEAQ (reference sequence). Losses at the gene ends were 5 bases for V and 2 bases for J; bases not matched to a gene: 9. The CDR3 contains 16 residues. The CDR3 nucleotides read TGTGCCAGCAGCAAGGCCGGGACAGGGCCCAACTATGGCTACACCTTC. Encoded protein: CASSKAGTGPNYGYTF.

V and J are TRBV19 and TRBJ1-2, with 8 bases aligning to TRBD1. Germline V gene data show CDR1 as LNHDA and CDR2 as SQIVND (reference sequence). Trimming removed 3 bases from V and 0 bases from J; junction bases left unmatched: 3. The CDR3 length is 15 residues. CDR3 sequence reads: CASSIGTGANYGYTF. The CDR3 DNA reads TGTGCCAGTAGTATCGGGACAGGAGCTAACTATGGCTACACCTTC.

CDR3 DNA sequence: TGTGCCAGCAGCCTTGTTACACAGGGAAGTGGAAACACCATATATTTT. The encoded protein is CASSLVTQGSGNTIYF. This sequence joins TRBV14 and TRBJ1-3; the D gene is possibly TRBD1 (6 bases). The ends were cut back, 4 bases at V and 3 bases at J, with 16 bases in the middle. Germline V gene sequence: CDR1 SGHDN, CDR2 FVKESK. The CDR3 sequence is 16 residues long.

The V call is TRBV5-1, the J call TRBJ2-2; no reliable D call. The length of the CDR3 is 14 residues. Germline lookup yields CDR1 SGHRS and CDR2 YFSETQ. The V gene lost 0 bases and the J gene lost 4 bases, with 7 bases spanning the gap. The CDR3 region is CASSLVQTTGELFF. CDR3 bases: TGCGCCAGCAGCTTGGTCCAAACCACCGGGGAGCTGTTTTTT.